These 3 T cell receptor beta chains originate from one sample sequenced in a study of T cells in Graves' hyperthyroidism and ophthalmopathy (dated by TCRdb to about 2019). Libraries were built with multiplex PCR. The sample was run on an Illumina HiSeq 2000. TCR beta CDR3 regions were amplified from RNA transcripts. The TCR CDR3 was subjected to a first round of RT-PCR using the HTBI primer set and the Qiagen OneStep RT-PCR kit. The public sequencing data were trimmed at Q25 with fastp and processed into clonotypes with MiXCR by TCRdb, which kept only in-frame beta chains. Duplicate CDR3 protein sequences are folded into a single record with the most common DNA and genes. The sample contains roughly 650,000 distinct CDR3 sequences, about 16% of them found a single time. Roughly 3.5% of the sample belongs to the ten largest clones. Sequences were obtained from blood. These receptors were collected from a woman in her 40s with Graves' ophthalmopathy.

This clonotype was observed a few times. This chain joins TRBV2 and TRBJ1-4, with D perhaps TRBD1 (5 bases). CDR1 is SNHLY, CDR2 FYNNEI, per germline. The CDR3 is made up of 15 amino acids. Trimming shortened V by 0 bases and J by 5 bases, and 10 bases separated the two germline ends. The CDR3 loop reads CASSEADTKNEKLFF. CDR3 bases: TGTGCCAGCAGTGAAGCGGACACAAAAAATGAAAAACTGTTTTTT.

The genes are TRBV9 and TRBJ2-5; no firm D call. V lost 4 bases, J lost 5 bases, and 15 bases lay in between. CDR3 length: 14 residues. From germline, CDR1 is SGDLS and CDR2 YYNGEE. CDR3 loop: CASSKGGVSETQYF. CDR3 nucleotide sequence: TGTGCCAGCAGCAAAGGTGGGGTATCGGAGACCCAGTACTTC.

This clonotype has ten or more counts. The rearrangement uses TRBV2 and TRBJ1-1; D ambiguous. The CDR3 sequence is 12 residues long. Germline V lookup: CDR1 SNHLY, CDR2 FYNNEI. V shed 6 bases and J shed 0 bases, with 5 bases lying between them. CDR3 amino acids: CASRRMNTEAFF. The CDR3 DNA reads TGTGCCAGCAGGAGGATGAACACTGAAGCTTTCTTT.